This TCR beta chain was found in a study of CD8+ T cells in alopecia areata. The study, taken as a whole, reports: Tofacitinib significantly decreased scalp clonality and expanded CD8+ clones among top 100. Throughout tofacitinib, many expanded lesional clones continued to persist in scalp and blood.

Sequencing templates came from extracted RNA that was reverse transcribed into cDNA. TCRdb's copy holds only in-frame clones and misses some; the assay was immunoSEQ multiplex PCR. The table records 150,000 to 200,000 clones, under 80% of them present only once. Turning to this clone: Its antigen is not identified.

CDR1 is SGHVS, CDR2 FQNEAQ, per germline. The CDR3 extends over 13 amino acids. V gave up 1 base and J gave up 5 bases, with 6 bases separating them. As to treatment: oral pan-JAK inhibitor, 5-10 mg twice daily. Lesional scalp punch biopsies and peripheral blood were collected from alopecia areata patients. Both CD4+ and CD8+ T cells were separated by sorting PBMCs. The J gene is TRBJ2-1, the V gene TRBV7-8; no clear D gene. This receptor was obtained from a human donor with alopecia areata. Specimen: CD4+ T cells sorted from blood, collected around week 50, from a patient treated with tofacitinib. CDR3 sequence: CASSLGSNNEQFF. The CDR3 DNA is TGTGCCAGCAGCTTAGGGTCGAACAATGAGCAGTTCTTC.